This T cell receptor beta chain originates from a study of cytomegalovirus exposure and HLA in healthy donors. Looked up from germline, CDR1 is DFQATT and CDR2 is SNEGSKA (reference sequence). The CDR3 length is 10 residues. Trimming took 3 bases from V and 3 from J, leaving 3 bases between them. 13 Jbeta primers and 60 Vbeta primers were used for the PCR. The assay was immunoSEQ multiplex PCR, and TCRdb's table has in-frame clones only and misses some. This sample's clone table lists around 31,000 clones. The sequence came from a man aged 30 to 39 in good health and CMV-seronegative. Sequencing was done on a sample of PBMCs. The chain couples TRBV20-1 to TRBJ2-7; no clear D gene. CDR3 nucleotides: TGCAGTGCTAGTAGCTACGAGCAGTACTTC. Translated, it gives CSASSYEQYF.